This TCR beta chain is from a study of blood T cell repertoires in COVID-19. Across the study: Both acute and convalescent COVID-19 samples were obtained from the United States, Italy and Spain. The analysed material was cDNA or gDNA that came from T cells, B-cell-depleted T cells, or PBMCs.

Original data processing: Cell counts per sample came from amplifying reference gene primers. Some clones are missing from TCRdb's copy, which holds only in-frame ones; the method was immunoSEQ multiplex PCR. The DNA gave D and trimming, while V, J and clone size come from that table. The sample records 140,000 to 150,000 clones, about 76% being singletons. This CDR3 has 14 amino acids. Per the germline V gene, CDR1 is LNHNV and CDR2 is YYDKDF (reference sequence). Trimming left V 1 base short and J 5 bases short, with 12 bases between. The receptor was derived from a human donor in a cohort sampled during active COVID-19. What was sequenced was peripheral blood. This chain links TRBV15 with TRBJ2-7; a weak D match, TRBD2 (6 bases). The CDR3 reads CATSRGKLANEQYF. The CDR3 DNA sequence: TGTGCCACCAGCAGAGGGAAACTAGCTAACGAGCAGTACTTC.